The source of this T cell receptor beta chain is a study of T cells in localized non-small cell lung cancer. Study-wide points: Uninvolved adjacent lung showed higher T cell clonality than tumor. Density of T cells in blood, when higher, went with longer overall survival. Out of the top 100 tumor clones, a median around 57 were seen in adjacent lung.

Harvested at least 2 cm beyond the tumor margin, adjacent lung showed no atypia. Some clones are missing from TCRdb's copy, which holds only in-frame ones; the method was immunoSEQ multiplex PCR. The sample includes about 1,000 clones, about 22% of them seen just once. V gave up 2 bases and J gave up 3 bases, with 13 bases separating them. Germline-derived CDR1 and CDR2 are KGHSH and LQKENI. The CDR3 spans 15 residues. Note on this clone: Antigen specificity is unknown.

The sequenced sample was normal lung tissue next to the tumor, obtained before any cancer treatment. The rearrangement links TRBV18 to TRBJ1-2; a possible D gene is TRBD1 (6 bases). The clonotype was recovered from a male donor at least 60 years old with stage I lung adenocarcinoma. As DNA, the CDR3 is TGTGCCAGCTCACCATCAGCAGGGGCGGACTATGGCTACACCTTC. This encodes CASSPSAGADYGYTF.